The rows below give T cell receptor beta chains drawn from one sample of a study of preoperative IRX-2 immunotherapy in early breast cancer. The assay was immunoSEQ multiplex PCR, and TCRdb's table has in-frame clones only and misses some. The sample lists about 33,000 clones; about nine tenths were seen once. The sample was tumor tissue, taken after IRX-2 immunotherapy. The receptor source for this set is a human donor with breast cancer. CDR3s include the opening cysteine and the closing phenylalanine or tryptophan. The order of the fields is D gene, J gene, V gene, clone size, CDR3 DNA, CDR3 protein. The D gene is left open where the match is weak. Clone size is shown for a subset of rows, as once, few, many or a class of expanded clone.

D gene: TRBD1; J gene: TRBJ2-7; V gene: TRBV6-8; clone size: NA; CDR3 DNA: TGTGCCAGCAGTCCGGACAGGGGCGAGCAGTACTTC; CDR3 protein: CASSPDRGEQYF
D gene: TRBD1; J gene: TRBJ1-6; V gene: TRBV11-3; clone size: NA; CDR3 DNA: TGTGCCAGCAGCTCGCGGACAGGGCGGTCACCCCTCCACTTT; CDR3 protein: CASSSRTGRSPLHF
D gene: TRBD1; J gene: TRBJ2-1; V gene: TRBV10-3; clone size: NA; CDR3 DNA: TGTGCCATCAGTGAGTCGGACAGGGGGCGTCCCAATGAGCAGTTCTTC; CDR3 protein: CAISESDRGRPNEQFF
D gene: NA; J gene: TRBJ1-1; V gene: TRBV6-8; clone size: NA; CDR3 DNA: TGTGCCAGCAGTAGACAACTAAACACTGAAGCTTTCTTT; CDR3 protein: CASSRQLNTEAFF
D gene: NA; J gene: TRBJ1-1; V gene: TRBV14; clone size: once; CDR3 DNA: TGTGCCAGCAGCGCGGGGGTTGGCACTGAAGCTTTCTTT; CDR3 protein: CASSAGVGTEAFF
D gene: TRBD1; J gene: TRBJ1-2; V gene: TRBV6-8; clone size: NA; CDR3 DNA: TGTGCCAGCAGACGGGACAGGGGCGAAGGCTACACCTTC; CDR3 protein: CASRRDRGEGYTF
D gene: NA; J gene: TRBJ1-2; V gene: TRBV6-8; clone size: NA; CDR3 DNA: TGTGCCAGCAGTTACGAAGGCAGCTTCTATGGCTACACCTTC; CDR3 protein: CASSYEGSFYGYTF
D gene: TRBD1; J gene: TRBJ2-1; V gene: TRBV6-8; clone size: NA; CDR3 DNA: TGTGCCAGCCGGAACAGGGGGTTCTCCTACAATGAGCAGTTCTTC; CDR3 protein: CASRNRGFSYNEQFF
D gene: NA; J gene: TRBJ1-1; V gene: TRBV6-8; clone size: NA; CDR3 DNA: TGTGCCATCAGCAACCGGGACGGTAACACTGAAGCTTTCTTT; CDR3 protein: CAISNRDGNTEAFF
D gene: NA; J gene: TRBJ1-6; V gene: TRBV6-8; clone size: NA; CDR3 DNA: TGTGCCAGCAGGCCCGGACAGAATAATTCACCCCTCCACTTT; CDR3 protein: CASRPGQNNSPLHF
D gene: TRBD1; J gene: TRBJ1-5; V gene: TRBV19; clone size: NA; CDR3 DNA: TGTGCCAGTAGTACCCCCCGGGACAGGGGGCGTCAGCCCCAGCATTTT; CDR3 protein: CASSTPRDRGRQPQHF
D gene: TRBD2; J gene: TRBJ2-5; V gene: TRBV5-1; clone size: NA; CDR3 DNA: TGCGCCAGCACGCCCCTGGTGGCGGGGGGGAGCCAGCCAATACAAGAGACCCAGTACTTC; CDR3 protein: CASTPLVAGGSQPIQETQYF
D gene: NA; J gene: TRBJ2-2; V gene: TRBV11-3; clone size: NA; CDR3 DNA: TGTGCCAGCAGCTTTGGGAGAGGGGAAGGGAACACCGGGGAGCTGTTTTTT; CDR3 protein: CASSFGRGEGNTGELFF
D gene: TRBD1; J gene: TRBJ1-2; V gene: TRBV25-1; clone size: NA; CDR3 DNA: TGTGCCGGATTCTGGACAGGGGGCCATGGCTACACCTTC; CDR3 protein: CAGFWTGGHGYTF
D gene: TRBD2; J gene: TRBJ2-7; V gene: TRBV30; clone size: NA; CDR3 DNA: TGTGCCTGGAGCCCCGGACTAGCGGGAGACGAGCAGTACTTC; CDR3 protein: CAWSPGLAGDEQYF
D gene: NA; J gene: TRBJ1-4; V gene: TRBV30; clone size: NA; CDR3 DNA: TGTGCCTGGAGTGGCTCGGGAGGGGGACATGAAAAACTGTTTTTT; CDR3 protein: CAWSGSGGGHEKLFF
D gene: NA; J gene: TRBJ1-4; V gene: TRBV11-3; clone size: NA; CDR3 DNA: TGTGCCAGCAGCTTCGGAGGGTCTAATGAAAAACTGTTTTTT; CDR3 protein: CASSFGGSNEKLFF
D gene: TRBD2; J gene: TRBJ2-2; V gene: TRBV6-8; clone size: few; CDR3 DNA: TGTGCCAGCTGGCGGGGGGTTGGGAGGGAGCTGTTTTTT; CDR3 protein: CASWRGVGRELFF
D gene: TRBD1; J gene: TRBJ1-2; V gene: TRBV6-7; clone size: NA; CDR3 DNA: TGTGCCAGCAGTTACGGGGACAGGGCCAACTTC; CDR3 protein: CASSYGDRANF
D gene: NA; J gene: TRBJ1-1; V gene: TRBV7-4; clone size: NA; CDR3 DNA: TGTGCCACCCAATCCCCATTTGACGGAGGGGCCCAGAACACTGAAGCTTTCTTT; CDR3 protein: CATQSPFDGGAQNTEAFF
D gene: NA; J gene: TRBJ2-3; V gene: TRBV19; clone size: NA; CDR3 DNA: TGTGCCAGTACCCGGACTGGAAGGGATACGCAGTATTTT; CDR3 protein: CASTRTGRDTQYF
D gene: NA; J gene: TRBJ1-1; V gene: TRBV6-8; clone size: NA; CDR3 DNA: TGTGCCAGCAGTTCGCGGGCCTCGAACACTGAAGCTTTCTTT; CDR3 protein: CASSSRASNTEAFF
D gene: TRBD1; J gene: TRBJ2-3; V gene: TRBV5-1; clone size: NA; CDR3 DNA: TGCGCCAGCAGCTTGGGACAGGGGGCGATTCACGTCGCCACAGATACGCAGTATTTT; CDR3 protein: CASSLGQGAIHVATDTQYF
D gene: NA; J gene: TRBJ2-3; V gene: TRBV19; clone size: NA; CDR3 DNA: TGTGCCAGTAGTAGCGGGAGCACAGATACGCAGTATTTT; CDR3 protein: CASSSGSTDTQYF
D gene: TRBD2; J gene: TRBJ2-5; V gene: TRBV19; clone size: once; CDR3 DNA: TGTGCCAGTAGTATAGATAGGGGACTAGCGGAGACCCAGTACTTC; CDR3 protein: CASSIDRGLAETQYF
D gene: NA; J gene: TRBJ1-3; V gene: TRBV19; clone size: NA; CDR3 DNA: TGTGCCAGTAGTATCGGGGACACATCCGGGACCTCTGGCAACACCATATATTTT; CDR3 protein: CASSIGDTSGTSGNTIYF
D gene: NA; J gene: TRBJ1-1; V gene: TRBV6-8; clone size: NA; CDR3 DNA: TGTGCCAGCAGGGGACATACGAACACTGAAGCTTTCTTT; CDR3 protein: CASRGHTNTEAFF
D gene: NA; J gene: TRBJ2-2; V gene: TRBV11-3; clone size: NA; CDR3 DNA: TGTGCCAGCAGCTTAGAGTCTAGACCCACCGGGGAGCTGTTTTTT; CDR3 protein: CASSLESRPTGELFF
D gene: NA; J gene: TRBJ2-1; V gene: TRBV14; clone size: NA; CDR3 DNA: TGTGCCAGCAGTCCAGCCCGACAGTGGCCCAATGAGCAGTTCTTC; CDR3 protein: CASSPARQWPNEQFF